The rows below give T cell receptor beta chains drawn from one sample of a study of breast tumors, draining lymph nodes, adjacent tissues. TCRdb re-called the multiplex PCR reads with MiXCR, one entry per CDR3 protein. The table has under 85,000 distinct CDR3 sequences, under 25% seen once. Sample: axillary lymph node tissue. Source of these receptors: a female donor with breast cancer. Some clones in this sample may be carry-over from other donors' samples. The CDR3 runs from the conserved cysteine through the conserved F or W. Fields, in order: V gene, J gene, D gene, clone size, CDR3 DNA, CDR3 protein. A D gene is named only where the DNA matches it firmly. Size is omitted from some rows. Given values are once, few, many or a class for expanded clones.

v_gene: TRBV7-2; j_gene: TRBJ2-5; d_gene: NA; abundance: many; CDR3nt: TGTGCCAGCAGTTACAGGGTCCAAGAGACCCAGTACTTC; CDR3aa: CASSYRVQETQYF
v_gene: TRBV11-1; j_gene: TRBJ2-3; d_gene: TRBD2; abundance: many; CDR3nt: TGTGCCAGCAGCCCTCCTTTGGCGGGAGCCGGGGTAGATACGCAGTATTTT; CDR3aa: CASSPPLAGAGVDTQYF
v_gene: TRBV6-5; j_gene: TRBJ2-1; d_gene: TRBD2; abundance: many; CDR3nt: TGTGCCAGCAGACCGGGACTAACGTACAATGAGCAGTTCTTC; CDR3aa: CASRPGLTYNEQFF
v_gene: TRBV5-1; j_gene: TRBJ1-3; d_gene: NA; abundance: many; CDR3nt: TGCGCCAGCAGCTTGCGGGGTTCTGGAAACACCATATATTTT; CDR3aa: CASSLRGSGNTIYF
v_gene: TRBV20-1; j_gene: TRBJ2-7; d_gene: TRBD2; abundance: many; CDR3nt: TGCAGTGCTAGAGCCCCCCTTAGCGGGAACTCCTACGAGCAGTACTTC; CDR3aa: CSARAPLSGNSYEQYF
v_gene: TRBV5-1; j_gene: TRBJ2-3; d_gene: TRBD1; abundance: many; CDR3nt: TGCGCCAGCAGCTCTGGGACAGGGGGGCCAGATACGCAGTATTTT; CDR3aa: CASSSGTGGPDTQYF
v_gene: TRBV4-2; j_gene: TRBJ1-2; d_gene: NA; abundance: NA; CDR3nt: TGTGTCAGCAGCCAAGATGTGGGACACGGCGGCCACACCTTC; CDR3aa: CVSSQDVGHGGHTF
v_gene: TRBV12-3/TRBV12-4; j_gene: TRBJ2-1; d_gene: TRBD1; abundance: many; CDR3nt: TGTGCCAGCAGTTCGGGACAGGTAACCTACAATGAGCAGTTCTTC; CDR3aa: CASSSGQVTYNEQFF
v_gene: TRBV5-5; j_gene: TRBJ2-7; d_gene: TRBD2; abundance: many; CDR3nt: TGTGCCAGCAGCCCGGGAGGCTACTACGAGCAGTACTTC; CDR3aa: CASSPGGYYEQYF
v_gene: TRBV2; j_gene: TRBJ2-1; d_gene: NA; abundance: many; CDR3nt: TGTGCCAGCAGTGAATGGGATGAGCAGTTCTTC; CDR3aa: CASSEWDEQFF
v_gene: TRBV7-9; j_gene: TRBJ2-3; d_gene: NA; abundance: many; CDR3nt: TGTGCCAGCAGCATGCCCCGGGGTTCTAGCACAGATACGCAGTATTTT; CDR3aa: CASSMPRGSSTDTQYF
v_gene: TRBV4-2; j_gene: TRBJ1-3; d_gene: NA; abundance: NA; CDR3nt: TGTGCCAGCAGCCAAAGGCAGGGCGCAGGAAACACCATATATTTT; CDR3aa: CASSQRQGAGNTIYF
v_gene: TRBV28; j_gene: TRBJ1-6; d_gene: NA; abundance: NA; CDR3nt: TGTGCCAGCAGCCCCGGGACTTCGGGAAATTCACCCCTCCACTTT; CDR3aa: CASSPGTSGNSPLHF
v_gene: TRBV29-1; j_gene: TRBJ1-2; d_gene: NA; abundance: many; CDR3nt: TGCAGCGTTGAGGGTCAGGGGAGGAATGGCTACACCTTC; CDR3aa: CSVEGQGRNGYTF
v_gene: TRBV9; j_gene: TRBJ2-1; d_gene: TRBD2; abundance: many; CDR3nt: TGTGCCAGCAGCGTGGGACTAGCGGGAGGGGGGGGAGGGGAGCAGTTCTTC; CDR3aa: CASSVGLAGGGGGEQFF
v_gene: TRBV5-1; j_gene: TRBJ1-1; d_gene: NA; abundance: NA; CDR3nt: TGCGCCAGCAGCTTGTTTTCGAACACTGAAGCTTTCTTT; CDR3aa: CASSLFSNTEAFF
v_gene: TRBV12-3/TRBV12-4; j_gene: TRBJ2-2; d_gene: TRBD2; abundance: many; CDR3nt: TGTGCCAGCAGTCGCCTAGCGGGGGCGAGGAACACCGGGGAGCTGTTTTTT; CDR3aa: CASSRLAGARNTGELFF
v_gene: TRBV6-2/TRBV6-3; j_gene: TRBJ2-1; d_gene: NA; abundance: many; CDR3nt: TGTGCCAGCAGCCCCACCGGGGACCCTAGCTCCTACAATGAGCAGTTCTTC; CDR3aa: CASSPTGDPSSYNEQFF
v_gene: TRBV10-2; j_gene: TRBJ2-1; d_gene: NA; abundance: many; CDR3nt: TGCGCCAGCAGTGAGTCGGGGGACGAGACGTTGGTCGATGAGCAGTTCTTC; CDR3aa: CASSESGDETLVDEQFF
v_gene: TRBV27; j_gene: TRBJ2-1; d_gene: TRBD1; abundance: NA; CDR3nt: TGTGCCAGCAGTCGGTTTGCCCGGGACAGGGAGCAAGGTGAGCAGTTCTTC; CDR3aa: CASSRFARDREQGEQFF
v_gene: TRBV7-9; j_gene: TRBJ1-5; d_gene: TRBD1; abundance: many; CDR3nt: TGTGCCAGCAGCCTCGGGACAGGGCATCAGCCCCAGCATTTT; CDR3aa: CASSLGTGHQPQHF
v_gene: TRBV20-1; j_gene: TRBJ2-5; d_gene: TRBD2; abundance: many; CDR3nt: TGCAGTGCTAGTCGCGGGAGACGGGAAGAGACCCAGTACTTC; CDR3aa: CSASRGRREETQYF
v_gene: TRBV20-1; j_gene: TRBJ2-1; d_gene: TRBD2; abundance: many; CDR3nt: TGCAGTGCTAGAACTAGCGGGAGGTCCTACAATGAGCAGTTCTTC; CDR3aa: CSARTSGRSYNEQFF
v_gene: TRBV19; j_gene: TRBJ1-5; d_gene: TRBD1; abundance: many; CDR3nt: TGTGCCAGTAGCCGGGACAGTAGCAATCAGCCCCAGCATTTT; CDR3aa: CASSRDSSNQPQHF
v_gene: TRBV5-1; j_gene: TRBJ2-4; d_gene: NA; abundance: NA; CDR3nt: TGCGCCGGCAGCTTGGCCAAGGACACACTAGCCAAAAACATTCAGTACTTC; CDR3aa: CAGSLAKDTLAKNIQYF
v_gene: TRBV3-1; j_gene: TRBJ2-3; d_gene: TRBD2; abundance: NA; CDR3nt: TGTGCCAGCAGCCTAGCGGGAGGGGCTAGCACAGATACGCAGTATTTT; CDR3aa: CASSLAGGASTDTQYF
v_gene: TRBV7-9; j_gene: TRBJ2-3; d_gene: NA; abundance: many; CDR3nt: TGTGCCAGCAGCCTGCAGGAAACAGATACGCAGTATTTT; CDR3aa: CASSLQETDTQYF
v_gene: TRBV7-3; j_gene: TRBJ2-1; d_gene: NA; abundance: many; CDR3nt: TGTGCCAGCAGCCCCCAGGCCTGGACTCCTCAGTTCTTC; CDR3aa: CASSPQAWTPQFF
v_gene: TRBV6-5; j_gene: TRBJ2-7; d_gene: NA; abundance: many; CDR3nt: TGTGCCAGCAGTTACGGGGAGGCCTACGAGCAGTACTTC; CDR3aa: CASSYGEAYEQYF
v_gene: TRBV5-5; j_gene: TRBJ1-5; d_gene: NA; abundance: NA; CDR3nt: TGTGCCAGCAGCCCGGGTCCGGGGGGCAATCAGCCCCAGCATTTT; CDR3aa: CASSPGPGGNQPQHF
v_gene: TRBV7-2; j_gene: TRBJ2-1; d_gene: NA; abundance: many; CDR3nt: TGTGCCAGCAGCCACGACTTAACTAGGGGCCATGAGCAGTTCTTC; CDR3aa: CASSHDLTRGHEQFF
v_gene: TRBV3-1; j_gene: TRBJ2-1; d_gene: NA; abundance: few; CDR3nt: TGTGCCAGCAGCCCTCCGGGGCTGGGGAATGAGCAGTTCTTC; CDR3aa: CASSPPGLGNEQFF
v_gene: TRBV4-2; j_gene: TRBJ2-7; d_gene: NA; abundance: many; CDR3nt: TGTGCCAGCAGCCACCAAGCGAGGGACGACGAGCAGTACTTC; CDR3aa: CASSHQARDDEQYF
v_gene: TRBV24-1; j_gene: TRBJ1-1; d_gene: NA; abundance: few; CDR3nt: TGTGCCACCAGTGCAGTCGGGAACACTGAAGCTTTCTTT; CDR3aa: CATSAVGNTEAFF
v_gene: TRBV19; j_gene: TRBJ1-5; d_gene: TRBD1; abundance: few; CDR3nt: TGTGCCAGTAGTATCGACAGGGAAAATCAGCCCCAGCATTTT; CDR3aa: CASSIDRENQPQHF
v_gene: TRBV19; j_gene: TRBJ2-6; d_gene: NA; abundance: NA; CDR3nt: TGTGCCAGTACCCCCCCGGGGCAGCTTGGGGCCAACGTCCTGACTTTC; CDR3aa: CASTPPGQLGANVLTF
v_gene: TRBV7-9; j_gene: TRBJ1-4; d_gene: TRBD1; abundance: NA; CDR3nt: TGTGCCAGCAGCTTAGCGGGTGCGAGGTCCGGGACAGGGACTGAAAAACTGTTTTTT; CDR3aa: CASSLAGARSGTGTEKLFF
v_gene: TRBV9; j_gene: TRBJ2-2; d_gene: NA; abundance: many; CDR3nt: TGTGCCAGCAGCGTAGGCAGGGAACGACGAAGGACCGGGGAGCTGTTTTTT; CDR3aa: CASSVGRERRRTGELFF
v_gene: TRBV12-5; j_gene: TRBJ2-3; d_gene: TRBD2; abundance: many; CDR3nt: TGTGCTAGTCGGACTAGCGGGAGCGCAGATACGCAGTATTTT; CDR3aa: CASRTSGSADTQYF
v_gene: TRBV5-1; j_gene: TRBJ2-1; d_gene: TRBD2; abundance: many; CDR3nt: TGCGCCAGCAGCTCGGGACTAGCGGGTTCCTACAATGAGCAGTTCTTC; CDR3aa: CASSSGLAGSYNEQFF
v_gene: TRBV9; j_gene: TRBJ2-3; d_gene: NA; abundance: many; CDR3nt: TGTGCCAGCAGCGTCAGCCCTAGCACAGATACGCAGTATTTT; CDR3aa: CASSVSPSTDTQYF
v_gene: TRBV10-3; j_gene: TRBJ2-1; d_gene: TRBD2; abundance: many; CDR3nt: TGTGCCATCCTTCCGACTAGCGGGGTCTACAATGAGCAGTTCTTC; CDR3aa: CAILPTSGVYNEQFF
v_gene: TRBV7-2; j_gene: TRBJ2-1; d_gene: NA; abundance: few; CDR3nt: TGTGCCAGCAGCATGAGCGTGGCCGGGCCCTACAATGAGCAGTTCTTC; CDR3aa: CASSMSVAGPYNEQFF
v_gene: TRBV30; j_gene: TRBJ2-3; d_gene: NA; abundance: few; CDR3nt: TGTGCCTGGAGTGTACACGTCACAGATACGCAGTATTTT; CDR3aa: CAWSVHVTDTQYF
v_gene: TRBV15; j_gene: TRBJ1-5; d_gene: NA; abundance: many; CDR3nt: TGTGCCACCAGCAGAGATAAGTCCCGGGGTAATCAGCCCCAGCATTTT; CDR3aa: CATSRDKSRGNQPQHF
v_gene: TRBV28; j_gene: TRBJ1-6; d_gene: TRBD1; abundance: NA; CDR3nt: TGTGCCAGCAGTTCCGATCGGACAGGGGCAAGGTCACCCCTCCACTTT; CDR3aa: CASSSDRTGARSPLHF